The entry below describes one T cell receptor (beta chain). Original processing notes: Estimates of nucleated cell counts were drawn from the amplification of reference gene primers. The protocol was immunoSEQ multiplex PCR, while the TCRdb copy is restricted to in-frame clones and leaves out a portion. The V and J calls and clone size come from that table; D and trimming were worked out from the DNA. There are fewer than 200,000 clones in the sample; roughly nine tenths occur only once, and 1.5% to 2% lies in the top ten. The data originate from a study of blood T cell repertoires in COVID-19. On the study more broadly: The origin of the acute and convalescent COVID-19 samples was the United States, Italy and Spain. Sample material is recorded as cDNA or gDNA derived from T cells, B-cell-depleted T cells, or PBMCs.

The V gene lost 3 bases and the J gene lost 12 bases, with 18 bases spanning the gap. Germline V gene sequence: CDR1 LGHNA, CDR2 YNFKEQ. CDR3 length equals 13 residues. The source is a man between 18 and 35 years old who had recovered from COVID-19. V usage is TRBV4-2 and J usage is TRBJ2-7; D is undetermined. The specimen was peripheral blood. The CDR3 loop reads CASSQSKDAERYF. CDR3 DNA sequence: TGTGCCAGCAGCCAGTCCAAAGATGCGGAAAGGTACTTC.